The 8 T cell receptor beta chains listed next were all sequenced from one sample in a study of blood T cell repertoires in COVID-19. The protocol was immunoSEQ multiplex PCR, while the TCRdb copy is restricted to in-frame clones and leaves out a portion. The table shows over 200,000 clones, with about four fifths occurring only once. Material for sequencing was peripheral blood. The source is a woman aged 50 to 65 with active or convalescent COVID-19.

This chain uses TRBV11-2 with TRBJ2-4, with 7 positions matching TRBD1. The V gene end was trimmed by 2 bases and the J gene end by 0 bases; junction bases not matched to a gene: 10. Germline V CDR1 and CDR2: SGHAT, FQNNGV. The CDR3 is made up of 18 amino acids. In DNA form, the CDR3 reads TGTGCCAGCAGCTTAAGGATGACAGGGTTACTAGCCAAAAACATTCAGTACTTC. This translates into CASSLRMTGLLAKNIQYF.

In its sample, this clone was seen once. This rearrangement joins TRBV28 to TRBJ1-2; 10 nucleotides match TRBD1. Germline V gives CDR1 MDHEN, CDR2 SYDVKM. This CDR3 has 16 amino acids. V gave up 2 bases and J gave up 5 bases; unmatched junction bases: 8. Here the CDR3 reads CASSLGQGEVRYGYTF. The CDR3 DNA sequence: TGTGCCAGCAGTTTAGGACAGGGGGAGGTTAGGTATGGCTACACCTTC.

The J gene is TRBJ2-7, the V gene TRBV5-1; TRBD2 agrees at 7 bases. The CDR3 is 15 residues long. The germline CDR1 and CDR2 sequences are SGHRS and YFSETQ. V dropped 0 bases and J dropped 1; count of bases not matched to a gene: 4. In DNA, the CDR3 is TGCGCCAGCAGCTTGGTGCTTAGCGGGTCCTACGAGCAGTACTTC. It is translated as CASSLVLSGSYEQYF.

The chain uses TRBV28 and TRBJ2-1; TRBD2 aligns across 10 bases. CDR3 length equals 16 residues. With 0 bases clipped from V and 3 bases from J, the junction kept 2 bases outside the gene matches. Germline V gene lookup returns CDR1 MDHEN and CDR2 SYDVKM. In nucleotides, the CDR3 is TGTGCCAGCAGTTTATGGACTAGCGGGCACTACAATGAGCAGTTCTTC. This codes for CASSLWTSGHYNEQFF.

This chain uses TRBV10-2 with TRBJ1-1, with unresolved D. This CDR3 spans 13 amino acids. V was cut by 5 bases and J by 1 base, with 8 bases left in between. The germline gives CDR1 WSHSY, CDR2 SAAADI. The CDR3 sequence is CASSLEGNTEAFF. The CDR3 DNA sequence: TGCGCCAGCAGTCTTGAGGGGAACACTGAAGCTTTCTTT.

The J gene is TRBJ1-5, the V gene TRBV11-2; D gene ambiguous. CDR3 length equals 14 residues. Looked up from germline, CDR1 is SGHAT and CDR2 is FQNNGV. V lost 5 bases and J 2 bases, leaving 10 bases between the germline ends. CDR3 nucleotides: TGTGCCAGCAGCCCATGGTCAGGCAATCAGCCCCAGCATTTT. Amino acids: CASSPWSGNQPQHF.

The gene calls are TRBV18 and TRBJ1-6; TRBD1 matches at 10 bases. Germline assignment: CDR1 KGHSH and CDR2 LQKENI. V lost 1 base and J lost 7; bases outside the gene matches: 1. The CDR3 spans 15 residues. Here the CDR3 DNA reads TGTGCCAGCTCACCACAGGGACAGGGGAATTCACCCCTCCACTTT. Its translation is CASSPQGQGNSPLHF.

This clone came up once. J is TRBJ2-7 and V is TRBV4-1, with 10 bases lining up with TRBD1. Germline assignment: CDR1 MGHRA and CDR2 YSYEKL. V shed 0 bases, J shed 7 bases, and the junction held 9 bases outside the gene matches. The CDR3 has 16 amino acids. DNA of the CDR3: TGCGCCAGCAGCCAAGATAGACAGGGGGCCAAGCGGGAGCAGTACTTC. Amino acid sequence: CASSQDRQGAKREQYF.